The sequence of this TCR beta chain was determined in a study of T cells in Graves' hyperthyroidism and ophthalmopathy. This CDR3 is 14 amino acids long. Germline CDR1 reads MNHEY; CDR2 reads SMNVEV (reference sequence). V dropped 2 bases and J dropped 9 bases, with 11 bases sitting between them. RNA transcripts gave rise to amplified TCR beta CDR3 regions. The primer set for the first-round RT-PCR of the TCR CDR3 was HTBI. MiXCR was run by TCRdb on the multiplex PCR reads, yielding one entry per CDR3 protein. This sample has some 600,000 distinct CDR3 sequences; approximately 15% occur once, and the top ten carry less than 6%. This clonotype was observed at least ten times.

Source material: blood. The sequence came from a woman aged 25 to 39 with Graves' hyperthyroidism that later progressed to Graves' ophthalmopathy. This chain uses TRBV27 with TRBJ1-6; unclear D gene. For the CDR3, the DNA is TGTGCCAGCAGTTTAAGGAGGGCAAGTTCACCCCTCCACTTT. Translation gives CASSLRRASSPLHF.